This record looks at one TCR beta chain sequence and its context. What it binds is unknown. CDR1 is SQVTM and CDR2 is ANQGSEA in the germline V gene. The CDR3 has 15 residues. Trimming at V came to 4 bases and at J to 5 bases, leaving 11 bases not matched to a gene. Preparation of the TCRbeta library used unique molecular identifiers. TCRdb recomputed calls from the PCR reads with MiXCR, one row per CDR3 protein. The table includes 120,000 or so distinct CDR3 sequences, 23% detected once. This entry belongs to a study of T-cell reconstitution after alpha-beta-depleted transplantation in children. Regarding the study as a whole: There were reportedly several hundred expanded graft clones from which alpha-beta T cells came about two months after transplant. From surviving recipient T cells and thymic progenitors came the high day-60 TCRbeta diversity observed in some patients. From newly produced T cells came most of the T-cell counts and diversity one year after transplant.

V is TRBV29-1 and J is TRBJ2-1; the match to TRBD2 covers 7 bases. The clonotype originates from a male patient between 2 and 15 years old who had a stem cell transplant for chronic granulomatous disease, so the T cells may come from the graft donor. The specimen was PBMCs, mostly from graft donor cells, collected 180 days after TCRalphabeta/CD19-depleted stem cell transplant. The CDR3 DNA follows: TGCAGCGTTGCCCACTTGTCTAGCGGAAACAATGAGCAGTTCTTC. Amino acid sequence: CSVAHLSSGNNEQFF.